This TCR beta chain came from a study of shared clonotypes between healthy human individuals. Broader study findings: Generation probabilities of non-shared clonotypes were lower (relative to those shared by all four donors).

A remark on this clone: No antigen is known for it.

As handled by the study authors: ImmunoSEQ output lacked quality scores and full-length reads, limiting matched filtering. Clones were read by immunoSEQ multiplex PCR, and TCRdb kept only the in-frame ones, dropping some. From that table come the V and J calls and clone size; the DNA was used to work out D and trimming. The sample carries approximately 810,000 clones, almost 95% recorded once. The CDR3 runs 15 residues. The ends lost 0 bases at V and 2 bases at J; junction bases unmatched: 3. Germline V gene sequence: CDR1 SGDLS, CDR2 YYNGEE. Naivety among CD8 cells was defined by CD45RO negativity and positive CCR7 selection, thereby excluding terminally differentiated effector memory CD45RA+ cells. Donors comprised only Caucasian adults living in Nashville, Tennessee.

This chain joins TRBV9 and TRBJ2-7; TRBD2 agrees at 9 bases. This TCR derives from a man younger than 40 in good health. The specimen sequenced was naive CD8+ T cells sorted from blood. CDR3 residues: CASSVGASGTYEQYF. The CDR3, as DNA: TGTGCCAGCAGCGTAGGGGCTAGCGGGACCTACGAGCAGTACTTC.